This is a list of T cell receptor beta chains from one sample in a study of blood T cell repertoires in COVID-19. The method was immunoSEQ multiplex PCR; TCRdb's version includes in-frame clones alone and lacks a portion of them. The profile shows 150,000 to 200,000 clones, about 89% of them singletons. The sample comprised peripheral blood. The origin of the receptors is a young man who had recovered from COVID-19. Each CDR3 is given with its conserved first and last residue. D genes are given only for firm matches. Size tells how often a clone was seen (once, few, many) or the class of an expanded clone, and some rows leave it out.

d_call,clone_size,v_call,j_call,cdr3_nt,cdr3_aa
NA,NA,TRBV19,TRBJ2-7,TGTGCCAGTAGTATAGGCGCCGGTGCGGGCCACGAGCAGTACTTC,CASSIGAGAGHEQYF
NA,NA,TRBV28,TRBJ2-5,TGTGCCAGCAGTTTCGGCCGGGACACTCAAGAGACCCAGTACTTC,CASSFGRDTQETQYF
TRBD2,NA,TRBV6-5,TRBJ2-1,TGTGCCAGCAGTCGCGGGGGCTCCTACAATGAGCAGTTCTTC,CASSRGGSYNEQFF
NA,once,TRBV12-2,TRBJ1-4,TGTGCAAGTCGCTTAGCAGAGGCCAAGGAGGGTGAAAAACTGTTTTTT,CASRLAEAKEGEKLFF
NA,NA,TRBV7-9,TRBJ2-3,TGTGCCAGCAGCTCCGGGAGACTAGGGGCTAGCGCAGATACGCAGTATTTT,CASSSGRLGASADTQYF
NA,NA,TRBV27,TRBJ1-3,TGTGCCAGCAGTTTAGACAGGGGAAACACCATATATTTT,CASSLDRGNTIYF
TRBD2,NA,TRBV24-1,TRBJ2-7,TGTGCCACCAGTGACCACGGGACTATTTCCTACGAGCAGTACTTC,CATSDHGTISYEQYF
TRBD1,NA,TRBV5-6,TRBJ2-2,TGTGCCAGCAGCCATGACAGGGATCACACCGGGGAGCTGTTTTTT,CASSHDRDHTGELFF
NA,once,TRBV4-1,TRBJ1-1,TGCGCCAGCAGCCAACGTTACGGGAACACTGAAGCTTTCTTT,CASSQRYGNTEAFF
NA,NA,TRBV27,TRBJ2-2,TGTGCCAGCAGTTTCCTCCCACAGGGCTACCGAAAAAACACCGGGGAGCTGTTTTTT,CASSFLPQGYRKNTGELFF
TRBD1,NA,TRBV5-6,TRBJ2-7,TGTGCCAGCAGCTTACAGGGGACCTACGAGCAGTACTTC,CASSLQGTYEQYF
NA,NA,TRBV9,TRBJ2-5,TGTGCCAGCAGCGTAGGAGTTCGAGTGCAAGAGACCCAGTACTTC,CASSVGVRVQETQYF
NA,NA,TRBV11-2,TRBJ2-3,TGTGCCAGCACCGAGAGCGATACGCAGTATTTT,CASTESDTQYF
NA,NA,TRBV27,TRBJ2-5,TGTGCCAGCAGTTTATTCGGCCAGGGCGAGACCCAGTACTTC,CASSLFGQGETQYF
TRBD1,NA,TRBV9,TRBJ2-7,TGTGCCAGCAGCGCGGGACAGGGGAGTACCTACGAGCAGTACTTC,CASSAGQGSTYEQYF
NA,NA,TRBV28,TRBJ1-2,TGTGCCAGCAGCTCCGGCGGGGGGCCTGAGTATGGCTACACCTTC,CASSSGGGPEYGYTF
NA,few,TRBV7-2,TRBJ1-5,TGTGCCAGCAGCGTATTCGGAGCAGGGAGGGATGGGCAGCCCCAGCATTTT,CASSVFGAGRDGQPQHF
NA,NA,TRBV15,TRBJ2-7,TGTGCCACCCAGGGCAATCGCTCCTACGAGCAGTACTTC,CATQGNRSYEQYF
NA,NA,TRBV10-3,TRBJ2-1,TGTGCCATCAGTACAGCGGAAGAGCAGTTCTTC,CAISTAEEQFF
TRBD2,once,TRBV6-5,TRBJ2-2,TGTGCCAGCAGTTATGCGGGAGATGGTCTCGGGGAGCTGTTTTTT,CASSYAGDGLGELFF
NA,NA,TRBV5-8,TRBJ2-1,TGTGCCAGCAGCTTGCTTCGGGAGCTGGTCAATGAGCAGTTCTTC,CASSLLRELVNEQFF
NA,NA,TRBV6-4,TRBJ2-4,TGTGCCAGCAGTGACTCATACAGGGCCAACATTCAGTACTTC,CASSDSYRANIQYF
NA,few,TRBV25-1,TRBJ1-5,TGTGCCAGCAGTGAATACGGGGGACAGCCCCAGCATTTT,CASSEYGGQPQHF
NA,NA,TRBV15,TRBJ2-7,TGTGCCACCAGCAGATCACTGGGAGGTAGCTCCTACGAGCAGTACTTC,CATSRSLGGSSYEQYF
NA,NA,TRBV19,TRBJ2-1,TGTGCCAGTAGTATAGAGCCCGGACTAACCATCTACAATGAGCAGTTCTTC,CASSIEPGLTIYNEQFF
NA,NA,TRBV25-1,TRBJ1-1,TGTGCCAGCAGTGACCCACAGGGAAACACTGAAGCTTTCTTT,CASSDPQGNTEAFF
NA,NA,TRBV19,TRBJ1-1,TGTGCCAGTAGTATAGGCAACACCAACACTGAAGCTTTCTTT,CASSIGNTNTEAFF
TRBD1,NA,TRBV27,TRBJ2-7,TGTGCCAGCAGTCTCAAGGGGGACAGGGGGCATCAGAAATCCTACGAGCAGTACTTC,CASSLKGDRGHQKSYEQYF
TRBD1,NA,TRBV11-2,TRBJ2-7,TGTGCCAGCAGCTTATATCGCAGGGGGCCCGACGAGCAGTACTTC,CASSLYRRGPDEQYF
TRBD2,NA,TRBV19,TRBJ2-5,TGTGCCAGTAGTTCACCCGGGACTAGCGGACCATGGGGGGAGACCCAGTACTTC,CASSSPGTSGPWGETQYF
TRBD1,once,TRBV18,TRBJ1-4,TGTGCCAGCTCACGGGACAGGGGTCCAAATGAAAAACTGTTTTTT,CASSRDRGPNEKLFF
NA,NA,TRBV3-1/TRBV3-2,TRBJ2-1,TGTGCCAGCAGCCAAGAGCGGGTGTCCTACAATGAGCAGTTCTTC,CASSQERVSYNEQFF
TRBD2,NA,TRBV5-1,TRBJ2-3,TGCGCCAGCAGCTTAAGCGGGAGAGAGGGGAATACGCAGTATTTT,CASSLSGREGNTQYF
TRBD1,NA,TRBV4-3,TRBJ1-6,TGCGCCAGCAGCCAGGCCTCGGGACAGGGAGGCTCACCCCTCCACTTT,CASSQASGQGGSPLHF